One sample yielded the 15 T cell receptor beta chains listed below, sequenced in a study of early T cells in non-severe SARS-CoV-2 infection. TCRdb re-called the 5' RACE reads with MiXCR, one entry per CDR3 protein. The sample has around 40,000 distinct CDR3 sequences; under 13% are singletons. Material: whole blood. The receptors were gathered from an adult who was a healthcare worker with PCR-confirmed SARS-CoV-2 infection or an uninfected control (not recorded which).

This clonotype was seen only a few times. The V gene is TRBV20-1, the J gene TRBJ1-2, with TRBD1 matching over 7 bases. The CDR3 has 12 residues. J was trimmed by 5 bases and V by 1 base; bases with no gene match: 1. In germline, CDR1 is DFQATT, CDR2 SNEGSKA (reference sequence). CDR3: CSARGTGYGYTF. The CDR3, as DNA: TGCAGTGCTAGAGGGACAGGATATGGCTACACCTTC.

This clonotype was picked up a small number of times. Relative to the germline gene, one junction end is altered; a read error may explain this. The chain links TRBV7-9 to TRBJ2-7, with 7 positions matching TRBD2. CDR3 size: 13 residues. CDR1 is SEHNR and CDR2 is FQNEAQ in the germline V gene (reference sequence). Here the CDR3 DNA reads TGTACCAGCAGCTTAAGTCGGGGGGACGAGCAGTACTTC. It encodes CTSSLSRGDEQYF.

Regarding this clonotype: This could be a read error, since a much larger clone is one nucleotide away. V and J are TRBV29-1 and TRBJ2-7, with 10 bases lining up with TRBD1. CDR1 is SQVTM, CDR2 ANQGSEA, per germline. The CDR3 length is 13 residues. CDR3 region: CSARRTGGYDQYF. The CDR3 coding sequence is TGCAGCGCACGGCGGACAGGGGGGTACGATCAGTACTTC.

On this clonotype: Its ends do not fully match the called genes, so a read error is possible. V usage is TRBV7-3 and J usage is TRBJ1-6, with 8 bases lining up with TRBD1. This CDR3 has 14 residues. CDR1 is SGHTA and CDR2 is FQGTGA in the germline V gene. In nucleotides, the CDR3 is TGTGCCAGCAGCTCCAGGGGGCCTAATACACCCCTCCACTTT. Its translation is CASSSRGPNTPLHF.

This clonotype occurred many times. J is TRBJ1-2 and V is TRBV2; TRBD1 might be the D (5 bases). Germline loops: CDR1 SNHLY, CDR2 FYNNEI. V was trimmed by 5 bases and J by 2 bases, leaving 12 bases between them. The CDR3 spans 14 residues. This chain's CDR3 is CASSMRGPNYGYTF. The CDR3, as DNA: TGTGCCAGCAGTATGAGGGGCCCGAACTATGGCTACACCTTC.

The chain's CDR3 is CASSLGTSGGQETQYF. The CDR3 bases are TGTGCCAGCAGCTTGGGGACTAGCGGGGGACAAGAGACCCAGTACTTC. The chain has TRBV7-8 and TRBJ2-5, with 14 bases aligning to TRBD2. The CDR3 runs to 16 residues. J was trimmed by 2 bases and V by 3 bases; bases with no gene match: 2. Germline V gives CDR1 SGHVS, CDR2 FQNEAQ.

V is TRBV5-5 and J is TRBJ1-1; a weak D match, TRBD1 (5 bases). CDR3 size: 15 residues. The V end lost 4 bases, the J end lost 4 bases, and 17 bases lay between the germline ends. The germline CDR1 and CDR2 sequences are SGHKS and YYEKEE (reference sequence). Here the CDR3 reads CASSPYGGDGTEAFF. The CDR3 DNA reads TGTGCCAGCAGCCCGTATGGAGGGGATGGCACTGAAGCTTTCTTT.

The chain is built from TRBV12-3 or TRBV12-4 and TRBJ1-2; TRBD1 agrees at 11 bases. This CDR3 has 14 amino acids. V lost 4 bases and J lost 4; bases outside the gene matches: 2. The CDR3 DNA reads TGTGCCAGCAGTTCGGGACAGGGGGTCTATGGCTACACCTTC. This gives the protein CASSSGQGVYGYTF.

This sequence joins TRBV7-2 and TRBJ1-6; 9 nucleotides agree with TRBD1. The trim removed 7 bases at V and 8 bases at J, leaving 6 bases unmatched. The germline V gene has CDR1 SGHTA and CDR2 FQGNSA. CDR3 length: 14 residues. CDR3 loop: CASTTQGAYSPLHF. The CDR3 DNA reads as TGTGCCAGCACCACACAGGGGGCATATTCACCCCTCCACTTT.

This clonotype has a handful of counts. The CDR3 DNA sequence: TGTGCCAGCAGCCCGGAACCGGGGGCCCCCTCTGGAAACACCATATATTTT. Protein: CASSPEPGAPSGNTIYF. J is TRBJ1-3 and V is TRBV5-5, with D perhaps TRBD1 (6 bases). Germline CDR1 reads SGHKS; CDR2 reads YYEKEE (reference sequence). This CDR3 has 17 amino acids. Trimming removed 4 bases from V and 0 bases from J, with 17 bases in between.

This clonotype has only a few counts. The rearrangement links TRBV29-1 to TRBJ2-7, with D possibly being TRBD1 (6 bases). Germline values: CDR1 SQVTM, CDR2 ANQGSEA. The CDR3 is 12 residues long. For the CDR3, the DNA is TGCGGGACATACTCCAGCTCCTACGAGCAGTACTTC. Translation gives CGTYSSSYEQYF.

There are many counts of this clonotype. The CDR3 DNA is TGTGCCAGCGGCTCAGGGGGTCCTAACTATGGCTACACCTTC. Its translation is CASGSGGPNYGYTF. The chain couples TRBV7-3 to TRBJ1-2, with 7 bases lining up with TRBD1. The CDR3 contains 14 residues. With V trimmed by 8 bases and J by 0 bases, 6 bases remained unmatched. Germline V gene sequence: CDR1 SGHTA, CDR2 FQGTGA.

The chain couples TRBV7-9 to TRBJ2-1; perhaps TRBD2 as D (6 bases). CDR1 SEHNR and CDR2 FQNEAQ come from the germline V gene (reference sequence). Between the trimmed V and J ends, which lost 5 bases and 8 bases, there was a span of 19 bases. The CDR3 is 15 residues long. CDR3 nucleotide sequence: TGTGCCAGCAGCAAACCGGGACCGGGCGGGGATGAGCAGTTCTTC. Its protein product is CASSKPGPGGDEQFF.

This clonotype was seen at least ten times. The V and J genes are TRBV6-2 or TRBV6-3 and TRBJ1-1; D gene uncertain. CDR1 and CDR2 from the germline V gene are MNHEY and SVGEGT. V was cut by 7 bases and J by 9 bases, with 12 bases left in between. The CDR3 is 11 residues long. The CDR3 reads CASTQGPKAFF. CDR3 nucleotide sequence: TGTGCCAGCACCCAAGGGCCTAAAGCTTTCTTT.

This clonotype appeared a few times. The genes are TRBV7-2 and TRBJ2-3, with 8 bases that match TRBD2. The V gene's germline CDR1 is SGHTA and CDR2 FQGNSA. The CDR3 has 17 residues. Trimming cost V 5 bases and J 0 bases; bases outside gene matches: 10. CDR3: CASSMGLVIRSTDTQYF. Here the CDR3 DNA reads TGTGCCAGCAGCATGGGACTAGTTATAAGGAGCACAGATACGCAGTATTTT. Full variable domain (rest looked up from reference TRBV7-2 and TRBJ2-3): GAGVSQSPSNKVTEKGKDVELRCDPISGHTALYWYRQSLGQGLEFLIYFQGNSAPDKSGLPSDRFSAERTGGSVSTLTIQRTQQEDSAVYLCASSMGLVIRSTDTQYFGPGTRLTVL.